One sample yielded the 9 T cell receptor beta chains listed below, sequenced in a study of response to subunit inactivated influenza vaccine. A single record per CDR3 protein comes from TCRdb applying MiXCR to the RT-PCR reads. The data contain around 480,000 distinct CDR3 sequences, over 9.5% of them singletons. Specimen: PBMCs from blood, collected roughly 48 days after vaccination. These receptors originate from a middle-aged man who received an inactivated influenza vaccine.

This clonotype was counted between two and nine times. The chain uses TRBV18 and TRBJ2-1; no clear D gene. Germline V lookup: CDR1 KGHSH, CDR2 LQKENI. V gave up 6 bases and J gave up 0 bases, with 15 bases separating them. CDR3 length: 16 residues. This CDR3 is CASSRFRPSSYNEQFF. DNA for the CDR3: TGTGCCAGCTCGCGGTTTCGGCCAAGCTCCTACAATGAGCAGTTCTTC.

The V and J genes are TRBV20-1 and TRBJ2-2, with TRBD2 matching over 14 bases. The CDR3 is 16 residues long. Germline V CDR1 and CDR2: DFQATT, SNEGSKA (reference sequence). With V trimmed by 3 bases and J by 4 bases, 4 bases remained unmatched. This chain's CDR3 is CSASGLAGGTTGELFF. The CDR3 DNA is TGCAGTGCTAGTGGACTAGCGGGAGGAACCACCGGGGAGCTGTTTTTT.

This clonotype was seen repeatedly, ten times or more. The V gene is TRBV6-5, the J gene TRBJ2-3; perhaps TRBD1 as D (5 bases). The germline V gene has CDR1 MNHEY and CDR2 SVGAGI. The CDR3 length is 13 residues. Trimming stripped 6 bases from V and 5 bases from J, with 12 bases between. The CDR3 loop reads CASRFLRGDTQYF. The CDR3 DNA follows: TGTGCCAGCAGGTTCCTTAGGGGAGATACGCAGTATTTT.

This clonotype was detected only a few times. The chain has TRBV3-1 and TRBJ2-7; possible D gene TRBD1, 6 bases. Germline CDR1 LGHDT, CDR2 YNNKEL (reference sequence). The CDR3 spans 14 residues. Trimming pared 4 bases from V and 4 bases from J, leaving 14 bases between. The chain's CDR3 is CASSLQGINYEQYF. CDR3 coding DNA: TGTGCCAGCAGCCTTCAGGGGATCAATTACGAGCAGTACTTC.

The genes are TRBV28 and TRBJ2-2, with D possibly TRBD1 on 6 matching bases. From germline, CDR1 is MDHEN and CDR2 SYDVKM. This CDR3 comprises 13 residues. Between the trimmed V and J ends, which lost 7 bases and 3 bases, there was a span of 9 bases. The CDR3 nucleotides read TGTGCCAGCAAATACAGGGACACCGGGGAGCTGTTTTTT. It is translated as CASKYRDTGELFF.

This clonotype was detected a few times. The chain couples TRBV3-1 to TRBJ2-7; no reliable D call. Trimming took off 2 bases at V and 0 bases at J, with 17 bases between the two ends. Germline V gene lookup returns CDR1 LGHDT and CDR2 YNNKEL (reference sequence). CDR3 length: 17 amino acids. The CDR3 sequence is CASSQYWVGRFSYEQYF. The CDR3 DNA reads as TGTGCCAGCAGCCAATATTGGGTTGGCCGATTCTCCTACGAGCAGTACTTC.

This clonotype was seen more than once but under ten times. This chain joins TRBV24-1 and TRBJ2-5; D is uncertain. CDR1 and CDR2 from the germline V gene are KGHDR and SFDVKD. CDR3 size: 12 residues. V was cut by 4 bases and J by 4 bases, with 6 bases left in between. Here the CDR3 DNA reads TGTGCCACCAGTGAGCAAGGAGAGACCCAGTACTTC. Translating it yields CATSEQGETQYF.

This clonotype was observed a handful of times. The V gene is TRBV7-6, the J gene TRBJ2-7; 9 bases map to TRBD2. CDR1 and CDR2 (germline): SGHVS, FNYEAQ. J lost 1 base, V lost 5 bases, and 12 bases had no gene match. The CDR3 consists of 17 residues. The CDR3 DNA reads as TGTGCCAGCAGCCCTCCCCGGGGGACTAGCAGTTCCTACGAGCAGTACTTC. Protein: CASSPPRGTSSSYEQYF.

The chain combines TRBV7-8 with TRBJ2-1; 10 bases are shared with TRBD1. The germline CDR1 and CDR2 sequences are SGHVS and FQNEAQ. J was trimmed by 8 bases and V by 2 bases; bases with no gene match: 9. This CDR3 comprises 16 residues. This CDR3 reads CASSLMLGQGSDEQFF. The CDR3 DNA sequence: TGTGCCAGCAGCTTAATGTTGGGACAGGGGAGCGATGAGCAGTTCTTC.